Sequencing of this TCR beta chain was carried out in a study of PD-1 blockade in mismatch repair-deficient tumors. In the study overall: Enrolled about 2012-2016, patients had progressing, pretreated mismatch repair-deficient cancers of over nine types.

Sequenced by immunoSEQ multiplex PCR; TCRdb stores in-frame clones only, minus some. Found here are 25,000 to 30,000 clones, about 88% of them singletons; the top ten hold 2.9%. Overall study results and limits: Tumor-resident clones, often undetectable pretreatment in blood, expanded then contracted after pembrolizumab.

The V gene's germline CDR1 is MDHEN and CDR2 SYDVKM. The CDR3 has 12 amino acids. Trimming removed 5 bases at V and 7 bases at J, with 11 bases between. About this clone: Its antigen is unidentified.

Every patient had mismatch repair deficiency by PCR or immunohistochemistry. The sequences come from PBMCs, collected before pembrolizumab treatment. The chain has TRBV28 and TRBJ1-2; D is undetermined. The TCR sequence derives from an adult with mismatch repair-deficient cancer. The CDR3 DNA is TGTGCCAGCAGTCTAAACCGGGGTGGCTACACCTTC. The encoded protein is CASSLNRGGYTF.